This T cell receptor beta chain was retrieved from a study of OX40 agonist ivuxolimab in advanced cancers. Regarding the research as a whole: The costimulatory receptor OX40 (CD134) was targeted by ivuxolimab, a fully human IgG2 agonistic monoclonal antibody. Intravenous ivuxolimab was administered to patients every 2 weeks at six dose levels: 0.01, 0.1, 0.3, 1.5, 3 and 10 mg/kg. Of the approximately 50 dose-escalation patients, hepatocellular carcinoma was present in around 20, melanoma in about 15, renal cell carcinoma in 9 and head and neck cancer in 9. The dose-escalation cohort was 82.7% male with a mean age of about 65 years, ranging from about 20 to 85. Patients were allowed to have had prior anti-PD-1, anti-PD-L1 or anti-CTLA-4 therapy, and less than 45% of the dose-escalation patients had previously received checkpoint inhibitors. Three dose-escalation patients achieved partial responses, one with hepatocellular carcinoma and two with cutaneous melanoma. Peripheral TCRbeta sequencing aimed to test whether ivuxolimab altered TCR sequence diversity and caused clonal T-cell expansion. The paper reports the monotherapy dose-escalation portion (N of about 51 patients) of the phase I ivuxolimab trial. Broad study findings and their caveats: The antigen specificity of the peripheral T cells that underwent clonal expansion was not determined. Partial responders in the 0.1-3.0 mg/kg groups had among the lowest normalized peripheral clonal expansion, especially among CD8+ T cells. After ivuxolimab, CD8+ T cells had more expanded clones than CD4+ T cells on average. Low levels of normalized T-cell clonal expansion were also seen in some patients who did not respond. At doses from 0.1 to 3.0 mg/kg, clonal expansion was seen in both CD4+ and CD8+ blood T cells between baseline and week 6.

Genomic DNA was isolated from the sorted cells so that the TCRbeta CDR3 region could be sequenced. TCRbeta CDR3 regions were sequenced using the immunoSEQ Assay. Drawn from immuneACCESS, this table holds only the in-frame rearrangements with V and J called that TCRdb kept. Clones are partly lost; checked studies trace under half to an unresolved V gene and leave the rest unexplained. This sample comprises about 84,000 clones, approximately 89% of them detected only once. The ten largest make up 0.15% to 0.2% of the sample. About this clone itself: Its antigen is currently not known. Per-nucleotide qualities are absent, and no much larger clonotype sits a single base away.

V is reduced by 2 bases and J by 2 bases, leaving a spacing of 10 bases between them. Reading from cysteine to phenylalanine, the CDR3 counts 15 amino acids. The kept DNA is CDR3 alone, 45 bases in frame from the first base. The germline V gene supplies CDR1 MNHNS and CDR2 SASEGT. The trial excluded patients who had a history of autoimmune disease or were on systemic immunosuppression. Peripheral blood for TCR sequencing was collected from all dose cohorts at baseline, on cycle 4 day 1, and on cycle 7 day 1. The samples were drawn from a first-in-human, open-label, multicenter phase I dose-escalation trial of ivuxolimab. Adults with locally advanced or metastatic melanoma, renal cell carcinoma, hepatocellular carcinoma or head and neck squamous cell carcinoma were enrolled in the trial. Before TCR sequencing, CD4+ T cells and CD8+ T cells were sorted from peripheral blood as separate populations.

The V and J genes are TRBV6-1 and TRBJ2-1; the D segment is perhaps TRBD1 or TRBD2, each sharing 5 matched bases. This sequence was found in an adult with an advanced solid tumor such as melanoma, head and neck, liver or kidney cancer. Sequencing was performed on CD4+ or CD8+ T cells sorted from blood, taken in a trial of the OX40 agonist ivuxolimab. Read as DNA, the sequence is TGTGCCAGCAGTGAATTGGGACCCACCTACAATGAGCAGTTCTTC. It is translated as CASSELGPTYNEQFF.